This TCR beta chain stems from a study of shared clonotypes between healthy human individuals. The wider study: The cohort comprised a couple of women and a few men. Their ages spanned 18 to 49 years.

Trimming removed 6 bases at V and 4 bases at J, with 11 bases between. CDR1 is SQVTM, CDR2 ANQGSEA, per germline. The CDR3 totals 12 residues. Libraries were prepared by immunoSEQ multiplex PCR; TCRdb keeps only in-frame clonotypes and omits some of them. The top ten clones hold around 0.4% of a sample with approximately 2,000,000 clones, just under 95% of them seen once. This sequence was found in a man younger than 35 in good health. Some clones in this sample may be carry-over from other donors' samples. The sample comprised naive CD4+ T cells from PBMCs. Documented subset: CD45RA+ positively selected. The chain has TRBV29-1 and TRBJ2-3; no firm D call. CDR3 sequence (DNA): TGCAGCGTCGGAGACAACCCAGATACGCAGTATTTT. Residues: CSVGDNPDTQYF.